The clone carrying this T cell receptor (beta chain) has just a few counts. Its antigen is not known. This CDR3 is 16 amino acids long. Germline V gene lookup returns CDR1 MGHDK and CDR2 SYGVNS. V shed 5 bases and J 3 bases; nucleotides not matched to a gene: 12. Individual cDNA molecules carried attached unique molecular identifiers. One entry per CDR3 protein, called by TCRdb with MiXCR from the 5' RACE reads. The table shows about 110,000 distinct CDR3 sequences, with roughly 13% occurring only once. These data are taken from a study of early T cells in non-severe SARS-CoV-2 infection. The overall study: Sequenced bulk RNA came from whole blood that was unsorted, and chains were unpaired.

Study conclusions and caveats: Matching results from VDJdb favored anti-spike CD8 responses, leaving private and CD4 specificities undetected.

This sequence originates from an adult who was a healthcare worker with PCR-confirmed SARS-CoV-2 infection or an uninfected control (not recorded which). The sequences come from whole blood, collected at baseline. The rearrangement joins TRBV25-1 to TRBJ2-5, with 7 bases fitting TRBD2. The CDR3 nucleotides are TGTGCCAGCAGTAACCCTGGGGGGGAGGGGAAAGAGACCCAGTACTTC. The encoded protein is CASSNPGGEGKETQYF.